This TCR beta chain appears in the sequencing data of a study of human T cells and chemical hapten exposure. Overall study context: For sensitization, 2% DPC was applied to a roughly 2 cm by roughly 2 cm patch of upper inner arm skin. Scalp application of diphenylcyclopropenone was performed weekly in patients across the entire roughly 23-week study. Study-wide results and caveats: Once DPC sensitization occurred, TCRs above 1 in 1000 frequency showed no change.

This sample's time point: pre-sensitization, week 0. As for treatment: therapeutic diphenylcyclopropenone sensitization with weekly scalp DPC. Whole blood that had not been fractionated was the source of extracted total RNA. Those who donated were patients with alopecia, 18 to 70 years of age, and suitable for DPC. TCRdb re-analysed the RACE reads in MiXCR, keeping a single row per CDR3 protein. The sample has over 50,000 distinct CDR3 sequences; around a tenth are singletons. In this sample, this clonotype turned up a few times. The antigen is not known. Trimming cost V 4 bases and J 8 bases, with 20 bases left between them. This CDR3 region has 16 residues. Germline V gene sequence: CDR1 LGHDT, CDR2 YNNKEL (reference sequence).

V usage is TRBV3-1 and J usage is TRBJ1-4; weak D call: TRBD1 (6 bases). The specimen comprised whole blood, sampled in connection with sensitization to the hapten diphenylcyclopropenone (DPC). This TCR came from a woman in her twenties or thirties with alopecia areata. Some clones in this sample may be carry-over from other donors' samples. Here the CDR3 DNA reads TGTGCCAGCAGCCCACGCGGGCAGGGGTCTCGAGAAAAACTGTTTTTT. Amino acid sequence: CASSPRGQGSREKLFF.